This TCR beta chain emerged from a study of PD-1 blockade in classical Hodgkin lymphoma. Notes on the study in general: A significant rise in TCR diversity by C4D1 was seen for CD4+ but not CD8+ cells. Later analyses included only patients treated at least 1 year post-ASCT.

The time point here: cycle 4 day 1 (C4D1), after less than 7 weeks of nivolumab. Autologous stem cell transplantation was followed by relapse in every patient, and brentuximab vedotin exposure varied. Libraries were prepared by immunoSEQ multiplex PCR; TCRdb keeps only in-frame clonotypes and omits some of them. The sample lists 90,000 to 140,000 clones, roughly 87% occurring once. Germline V lookup: CDR1 MDHEN, CDR2 SYDVKM. V gave up 6 bases and J gave up 3 bases; unmatched junction bases: 5. The CDR3 consists of 16 residues. A note on this clone: Its specificity is not known.

The chain couples TRBV28 to TRBJ2-5; 15 bases are shared with TRBD2. The clonotype originates from a human donor with classical Hodgkin lymphoma. Sequenced material: peripheral blood mononuclear cells (PBMCs), taken before the fourth cycle of nivolumab. The CDR3: CASSYGTSGRKETQYF. The CDR3 DNA is TGTGCCAGCAGCTACGGGACTAGCGGGAGGAAAGAGACCCAGTACTTC.